The source of this T cell receptor beta chain is a study of shared clonotypes between healthy human individuals. Study as a whole: In total, the donors were a couple of women and three men aged 18 to 49. The plates for each donor numbered three CD4 naive, three CD4 memory, two CD8 naive and one CD8 memory.

Data came from immunoSEQ multiplex PCR; TCRdb stores just in-frame clones and leaves some out. The sample lists about 730,000 clones, around 77% seen once, with under 2% in the top ten. This clone was detected only once. Its specificity is unknown. This same CDR3 is encoded by further DNA sequences in the sample. Whole-study findings and limits: Generation probabilities of non-shared clonotypes were lower (relative to those shared by all four donors). The sharing of 4.5% to 5.5% of naive CD4 clonotypes was seen across a handful of donors.

The receptor comes from a woman aged 25 to 39 in good health. The sample was memory CD4+ T cells sorted from blood. As for subset: CD45RA-negative fraction.

The CDR3 nucleotides are TGTGCCAGTAGTCTTCGGGACAGGGAGTACAATGAGCAGTTCTTC. Its translation is CASSLRDREYNEQFF. The rearrangement joins TRBV19 to TRBJ2-1; 9 bases fit TRBD1. The V segment lost 5 bases and the J segment 4 bases; nucleotides outside the gene matches: 6. The CDR3 has 15 residues. Looked up from germline, CDR1 is LNHDA and CDR2 is SQIVND (reference sequence).